The rows below give T cell receptor beta chains drawn from one sample of a study of cytomegalovirus exposure and HLA in healthy donors. Clones were read by immunoSEQ multiplex PCR, and TCRdb kept only the in-frame ones, dropping some. This table has 80,000 to 100,000 clones, about nine tenths appearing once. The sample comprised PBMCs. These receptors came from a man under 40 in good health and CMV-seronegative. Each CDR3 is given with its conserved first and last residue. D genes are given only for firm matches. Size values are once, few and many counts, or a class for expanded clones, and some rows have none.

size,V,J,D,CDR3,DNA
few,TRBV15,TRBJ2-6,.,CATSVQNSGANVLTF,TGTGCCACCAGCGTACAAAACTCTGGGGCCAACGTCCTGACTTTC
once,TRBV19,TRBJ2-1,TRBD2,CASSTTSAHNEQFF,TGTGCCAGTAGTACGACTAGCGCCCACAATGAGCAGTTCTTC
.,TRBV29-1,TRBJ2-4,TRBD1,CSVDAPKTGQYF,TGCAGCGTTGATGCACCCAAGACAGGGCAGTACTTC
once,TRBV5-1,TRBJ2-3,.,CASSWPPGLTEDTQYF,TGCGCCAGCAGCTGGCCCCCCGGACTCACGGAAGATACGCAGTATTTT
few,TRBV7-6,TRBJ1-5,TRBD1,CASSNTGTGRNQPQHF,TGTGCCAGCAGCAACACCGGGACAGGGCGGAATCAGCCCCAGCATTTT
.,TRBV6-5,TRBJ1-5,.,CASSSSRGQPQHF,TGTGCCAGCAGTTCCTCTAGGGGTCAGCCCCAGCATTTT
.,TRBV5-8,TRBJ1-5,.,CASSVRGNQPQHF,TGTGCCAGCAGCGTCAGGGGAAATCAGCCCCAGCATTTT
.,TRBV2,TRBJ1-1,TRBD1,CASPRTGLAEAFF,TGTGCCAGCCCAAGGACAGGGCTCGCTGAAGCTTTCTTT
.,TRBV25-1,TRBJ2-2,.,CASTPSRVSTGELFF,TGTGCCAGCACCCCCTCGAGGGTTAGCACCGGGGAGCTGTTTTTT
.,TRBV28,TRBJ1-5,TRBD1,CASSFSSTGGGQPQHF,TGTGCCAGCAGTTTCTCCTCGACAGGGGGAGGTCAGCCCCAGCATTTT
.,TRBV9,TRBJ2-4,TRBD2,CASSPADSGGGNIQYF,TGTGCCAGCAGCCCCGCGGACAGCGGGGGCGGAAACATTCAGTACTTC